This TCR beta chain emerged from a study of cytomegalovirus exposure and HLA in healthy donors. Trimming removed 1 base at V and 8 bases at J, with 15 bases between. The CDR3 is 14 amino acids. Germline V gene lookup returns CDR1 SGHRS and CDR2 YFSETQ. Broader study findings: TCR beta sequences reportedly predicted the HLA-A and HLA-B alleles of most subjects accurately.

Likely unrecorded immune exposures existed in these nominally healthy donors. As to this clone: Its antigen is unidentified.

The study ran its PCR with 60 Vbeta and 13 Jbeta primers. The method was immunoSEQ multiplex PCR; TCRdb's version includes in-frame clones alone and lacks a portion of them. The data show about 200,000 clones, over 75% seen once. This TCR was sampled from a boy aged 2 to 9 in good health and CMV-seronegative. The sample taken for sequencing was PBMCs. The J gene is TRBJ1-2, the V gene TRBV5-1; TRBD1 might be the D (5 bases). The CDR3 protein is CASSLIPGRLGYTF. The CDR3 DNA sequence: TGCGCCAGCAGCTTGATTCCAGGGCGGCTCGGCTACACCTTC. The variable domain in full, with the rest retrieved from reference TRBV5-1 and TRBJ1-2, is KAGVTQTPRYLIKTRGQQVTLSCSPISGHRSVSWYQQTPGQGLQFLFEYFSETQRNKGNFPGRFSGRQFSNSRSEMNVSTLELGDSALYLCASSLIPGRLGYTFGSGTRLTVV.